This TCR beta chain is drawn from a study of T cells after yellow fever vaccination. Production of TCR cDNA was by 5'RACE template switching, which also added a universal primer site and UMIs. TCRdb called the 5' RACE reads again in MiXCR, with one record for every CDR3 protein. The profile shows some 250,000 distinct CDR3 sequences, approximately 3.8% of them singletons. CDR1 and CDR2 (germline): MGHRA, YSYEKL. Trimming removed 1 base from V and 6 bases from J; junction bases left unmatched: 8. The CDR3 covers 15 residues. The sample holds many counts of this clonotype. Its antigen is not identified. General study points: Compared with primary, the secondary response was weaker and peaked at day 5, not 15.

The source material was PBMCs, sampled 15 days after the yellow fever booster vaccination. The receptor comes from a man younger than 35 who received the YFV17D yellow fever vaccine. J is TRBJ2-7 and V is TRBV4-1; 8 nucleotides match TRBD1. The CDR3: CASSQGQGPAGEQYF. CDR3 bases: TGCGCCAGCAGCCAAGGACAGGGGCCCGCCGGCGAGCAGTACTTC.